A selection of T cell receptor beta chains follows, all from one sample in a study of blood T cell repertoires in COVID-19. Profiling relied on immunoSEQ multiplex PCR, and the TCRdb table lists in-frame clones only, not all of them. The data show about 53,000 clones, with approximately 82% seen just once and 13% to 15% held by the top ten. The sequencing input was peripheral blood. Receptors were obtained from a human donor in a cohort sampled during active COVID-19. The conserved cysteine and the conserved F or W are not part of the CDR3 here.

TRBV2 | ASSVQGAGVLF
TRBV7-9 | ASSRRTENTEAF
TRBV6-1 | ASSEDSPSTDTQY
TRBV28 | ASSIRGRIGGELF
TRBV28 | ASRMDRVRQPQH
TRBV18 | ASSLKGTARASTDTQY
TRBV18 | ASSPSGTNSGANVLT
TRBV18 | ASSRGVGQMNTEAF
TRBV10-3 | AINADRGNQPQH
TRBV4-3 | ASSQGHGVANEQF
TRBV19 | ASSISGAGGLNEQF
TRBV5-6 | ASSLMGRPGDADTQY
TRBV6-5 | ASRPGTSGVNEQF
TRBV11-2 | ASSDRTSGLNTGELF
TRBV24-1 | ATLTSGGLSNTGELF
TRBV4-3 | ASSRSGGRETQY
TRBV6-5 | ASSYRYPGDTQY
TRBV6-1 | ASSRSDRRLDEQY
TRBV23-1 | ASPPRSDSNQPQH
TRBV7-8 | ASSPGGRQPQH
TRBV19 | ASSQIDHYT
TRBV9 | ASSRTSMREF
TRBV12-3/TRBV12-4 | ASSFGVEGYT
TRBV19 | ASSIDGQGYNSPLH
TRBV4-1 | ASSQDQRGAYEQY
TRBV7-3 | ASSAAGGFSGELF
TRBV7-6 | ASSLGASASGGRYNEQF
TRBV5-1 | ASSHPKLTGPRLYSNQPQH
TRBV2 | ASAARDRGLYGYT
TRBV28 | ASSLAPHEQF
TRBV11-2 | ASSMNRGRGYT
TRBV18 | ASSPDRNNQPQH
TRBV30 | AWTRQRGLRGNTIY
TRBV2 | AIADSSYNEQF
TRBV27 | ASREIGRTEAF
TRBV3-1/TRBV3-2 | ASSETSGGHEQF
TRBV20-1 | SASSRGHEQY
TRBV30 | AWSFRTGFSGNTIY
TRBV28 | ASSYGDTQY
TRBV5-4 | ASSLLSRNTEAF
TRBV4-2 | ASSHGTGDEKLF
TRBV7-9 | ASSNQMETQY